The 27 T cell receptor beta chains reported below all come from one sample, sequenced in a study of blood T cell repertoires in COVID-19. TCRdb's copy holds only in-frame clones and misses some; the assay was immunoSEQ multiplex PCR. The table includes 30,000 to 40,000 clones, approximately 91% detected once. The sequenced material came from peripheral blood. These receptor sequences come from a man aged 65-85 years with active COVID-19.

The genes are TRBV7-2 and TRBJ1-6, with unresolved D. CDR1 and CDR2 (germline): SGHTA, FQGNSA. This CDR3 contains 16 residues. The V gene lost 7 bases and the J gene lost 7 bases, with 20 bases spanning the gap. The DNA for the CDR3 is TGTGCCAGCAACTGGGAGGGTCGAATAGGAAATTCACCCCTCCACTTT. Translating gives CASNWEGRIGNSPLHF.

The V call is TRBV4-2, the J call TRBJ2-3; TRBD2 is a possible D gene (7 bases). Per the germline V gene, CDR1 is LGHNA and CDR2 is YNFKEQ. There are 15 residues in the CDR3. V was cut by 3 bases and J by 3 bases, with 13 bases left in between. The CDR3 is CASSQSRGATDTQYF. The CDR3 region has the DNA TGTGCCAGCAGCCAGTCACGGGGGGCAACAGATACGCAGTATTTT.

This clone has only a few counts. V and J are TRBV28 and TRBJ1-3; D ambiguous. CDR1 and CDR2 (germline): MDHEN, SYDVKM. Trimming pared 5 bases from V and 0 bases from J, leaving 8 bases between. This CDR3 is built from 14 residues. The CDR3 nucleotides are TGTGCCAGCAGTCCCCTAAACTCTGGAAACACCATATATTTT. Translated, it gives CASSPLNSGNTIYF. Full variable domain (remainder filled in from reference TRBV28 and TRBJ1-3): DVKVTQSSRYLVKRTGEKVFLECVQDMDHENMFWYRQDPGLGLRLIYFSYDVKMKEKGDIPEGYSVSREKKERFSLILESASTNQTSMYLCASSPLNSGNTIYFGEGSWLTVV.

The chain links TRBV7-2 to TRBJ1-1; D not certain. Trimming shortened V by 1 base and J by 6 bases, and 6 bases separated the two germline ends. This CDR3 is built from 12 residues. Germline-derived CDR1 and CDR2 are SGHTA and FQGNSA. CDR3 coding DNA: TGTGCCAGCAGCTTAGTAGGAGCTGAAGCTTTCTTT. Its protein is CASSLVGAEAFF.

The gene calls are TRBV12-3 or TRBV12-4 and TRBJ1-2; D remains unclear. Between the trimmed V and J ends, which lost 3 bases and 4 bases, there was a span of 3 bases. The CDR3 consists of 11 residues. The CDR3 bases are TGTGCCAGCAGTTTGAGCTATGGCTACACCTTC. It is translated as CASSLSYGYTF.

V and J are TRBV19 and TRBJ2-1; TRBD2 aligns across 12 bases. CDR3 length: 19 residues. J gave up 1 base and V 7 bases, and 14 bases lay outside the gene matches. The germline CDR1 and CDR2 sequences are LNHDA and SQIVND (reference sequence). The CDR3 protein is CASKAETSGSLLSYNEQFF. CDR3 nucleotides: TGTGCCAGTAAGGCCGAGACTAGCGGGAGCCTCCTTTCCTACAATGAGCAGTTCTTC.

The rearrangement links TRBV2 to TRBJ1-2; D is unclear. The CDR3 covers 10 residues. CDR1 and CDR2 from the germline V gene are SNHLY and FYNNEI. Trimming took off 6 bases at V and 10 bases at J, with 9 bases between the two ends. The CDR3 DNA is TGTGCCAGCAGCCAAGGAGACTACACCTTC. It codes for CASSQGDYTF.

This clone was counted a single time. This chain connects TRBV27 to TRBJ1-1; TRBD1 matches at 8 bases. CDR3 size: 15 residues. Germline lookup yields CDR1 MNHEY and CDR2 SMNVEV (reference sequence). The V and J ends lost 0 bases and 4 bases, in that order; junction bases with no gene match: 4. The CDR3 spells CASSLSDRVITEAFF. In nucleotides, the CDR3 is TGTGCCAGCAGTTTATCGGACAGGGTGATCACTGAAGCTTTCTTT.

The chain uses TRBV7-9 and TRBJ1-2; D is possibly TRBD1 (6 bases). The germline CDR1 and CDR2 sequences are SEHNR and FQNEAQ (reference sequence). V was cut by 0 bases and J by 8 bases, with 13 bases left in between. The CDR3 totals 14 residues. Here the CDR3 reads CASSLATGIGGYTF. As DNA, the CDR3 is TGTGCCAGCAGCTTAGCGACAGGCATAGGCGGCTACACCTTC.

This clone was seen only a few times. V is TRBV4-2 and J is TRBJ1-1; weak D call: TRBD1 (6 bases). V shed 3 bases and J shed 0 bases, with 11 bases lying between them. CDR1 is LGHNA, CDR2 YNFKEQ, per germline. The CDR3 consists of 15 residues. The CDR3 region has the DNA TGTGCCAGCAGCCACGGACAGAGAATGAACACTGAAGCTTTCTTT. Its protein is CASSHGQRMNTEAFF.

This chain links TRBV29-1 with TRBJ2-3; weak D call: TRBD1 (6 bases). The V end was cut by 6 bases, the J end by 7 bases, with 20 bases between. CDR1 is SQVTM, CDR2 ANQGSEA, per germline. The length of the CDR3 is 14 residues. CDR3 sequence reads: CSVGVTGRGNTQYF. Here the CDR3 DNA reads TGCAGCGTAGGAGTTACAGGGAGAGGAAATACGCAGTATTTT.

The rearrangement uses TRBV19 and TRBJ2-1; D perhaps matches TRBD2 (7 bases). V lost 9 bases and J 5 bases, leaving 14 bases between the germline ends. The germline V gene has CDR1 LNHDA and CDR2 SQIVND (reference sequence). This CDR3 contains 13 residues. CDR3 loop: CASPRGANNEQFF. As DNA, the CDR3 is TGTGCCAGCCCCCGGGGGGCAAACAATGAGCAGTTCTTC.

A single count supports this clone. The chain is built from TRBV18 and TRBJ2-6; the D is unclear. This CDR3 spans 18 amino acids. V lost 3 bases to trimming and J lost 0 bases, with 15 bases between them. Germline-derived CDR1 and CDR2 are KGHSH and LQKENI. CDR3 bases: TGTGCCAGCTCACCCCAAGCGCCCTCCGGCTCTGGGGCCAACGTCCTGACTTTC. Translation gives CASSPQAPSGSGANVLTF. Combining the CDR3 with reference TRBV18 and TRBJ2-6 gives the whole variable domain NAGVMQNPRHLVRRRGQEARLRCSPMKGHSHVYWYRQLPEEGLKFMVYLQKENIIDESGMPKERFSAEFPKEGPSILRIQQVVRGDSAAYFCASSPQAPSGSGANVLTFGAGSRLTVL.

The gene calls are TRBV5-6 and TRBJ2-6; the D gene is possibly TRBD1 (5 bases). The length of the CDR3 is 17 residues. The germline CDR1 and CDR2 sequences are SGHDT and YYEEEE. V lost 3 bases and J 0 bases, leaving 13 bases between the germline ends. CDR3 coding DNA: TGTGCCAGCAGCTCCCAGGGAACGCCCTCTGGGGCCAACGTCCTGACTTTC. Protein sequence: CASSSQGTPSGANVLTF. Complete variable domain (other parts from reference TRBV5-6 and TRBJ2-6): DAGVTQSPTHLIKTRGQQVTLRCSPKSGHDTVSWYQQALGQGPQFIFQYYEEEERQRGNFPDRFSGHQFPNYSSELNVNALLLGDSALYLCASSSQGTPSGANVLTFGAGSRLTVL.

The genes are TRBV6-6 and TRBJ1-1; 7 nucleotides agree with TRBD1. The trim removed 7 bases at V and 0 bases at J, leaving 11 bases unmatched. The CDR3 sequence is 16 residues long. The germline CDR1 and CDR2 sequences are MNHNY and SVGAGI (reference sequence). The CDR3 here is CASTLDRRSMNTEAFF. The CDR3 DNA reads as TGTGCCAGCACCCTGGACAGGCGGTCCATGAACACTGAAGCTTTCTTT.

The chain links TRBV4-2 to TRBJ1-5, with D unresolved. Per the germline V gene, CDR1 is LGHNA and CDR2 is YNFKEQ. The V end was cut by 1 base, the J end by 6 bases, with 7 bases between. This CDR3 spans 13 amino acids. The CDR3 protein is CASSQVSGQPQHF. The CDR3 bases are TGTGCCAGCAGCCAAGTATCGGGTCAGCCCCAGCATTTT.

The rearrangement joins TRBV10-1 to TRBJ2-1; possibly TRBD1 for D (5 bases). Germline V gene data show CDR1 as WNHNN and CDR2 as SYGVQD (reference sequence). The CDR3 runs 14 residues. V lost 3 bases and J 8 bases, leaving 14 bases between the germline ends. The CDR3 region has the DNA TGCGCCAGCAGTGACAGGGCTCTTAACGATGAGCAGTTCTTC. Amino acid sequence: CASSDRALNDEQFF.

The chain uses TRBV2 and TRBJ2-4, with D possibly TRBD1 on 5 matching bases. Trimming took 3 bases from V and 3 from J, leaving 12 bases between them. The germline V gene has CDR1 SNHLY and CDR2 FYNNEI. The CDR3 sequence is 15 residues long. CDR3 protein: CASSEKGPGKNIQYF. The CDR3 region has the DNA TGTGCCAGCAGTGAGAAGGGGCCGGGCAAAAACATTCAGTACTTC.

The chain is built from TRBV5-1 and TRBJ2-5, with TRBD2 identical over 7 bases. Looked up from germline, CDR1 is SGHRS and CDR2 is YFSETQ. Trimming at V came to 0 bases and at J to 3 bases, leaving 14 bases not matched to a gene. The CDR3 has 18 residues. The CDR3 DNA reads TGCGCCAGCAGCTTGGAGGGCAGGGCGGGAGTATTTGAAGAGACCCAGTACTTC. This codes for CASSLEGRAGVFEETQYF.

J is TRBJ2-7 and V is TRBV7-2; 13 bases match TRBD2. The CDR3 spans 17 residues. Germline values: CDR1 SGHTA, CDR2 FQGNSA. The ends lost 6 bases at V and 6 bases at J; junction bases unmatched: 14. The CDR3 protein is CASSLLPGTSGKGEQYF. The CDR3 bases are TGTGCCAGCAGTCTACTCCCCGGGACTAGCGGGAAAGGCGAGCAGTACTTC.

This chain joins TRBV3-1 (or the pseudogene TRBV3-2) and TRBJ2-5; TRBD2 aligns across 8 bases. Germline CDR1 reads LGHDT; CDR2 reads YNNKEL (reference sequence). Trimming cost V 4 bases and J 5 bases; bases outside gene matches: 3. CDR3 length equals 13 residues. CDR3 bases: TGTGCCAGCAGCCCGGGGGGGCTGGAGACCCAGTACTTC. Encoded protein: CASSPGGLETQYF.

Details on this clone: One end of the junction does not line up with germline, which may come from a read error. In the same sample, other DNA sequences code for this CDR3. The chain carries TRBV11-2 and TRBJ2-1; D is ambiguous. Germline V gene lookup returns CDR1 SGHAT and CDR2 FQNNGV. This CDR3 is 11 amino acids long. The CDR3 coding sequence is TGTGCCAGCAGTCGTCTCAATGAGCAATTCTTC. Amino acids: CASSRLNEQFF.

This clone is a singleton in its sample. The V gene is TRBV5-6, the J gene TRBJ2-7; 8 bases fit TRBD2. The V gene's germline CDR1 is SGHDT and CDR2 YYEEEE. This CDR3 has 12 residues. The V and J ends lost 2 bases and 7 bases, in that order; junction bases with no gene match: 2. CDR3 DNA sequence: TGTGCCAGCAGCTTCGGCGGGGGGGAGCAGTACTTC. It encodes CASSFGGGEQYF.

CDR3 region: CASSPLPSGNTIYF. The CDR3 nucleotides are TGTGCCAGCAGTCCCCTTCCCTCTGGAAACACCATATATTTT. This sequence joins TRBV27 and TRBJ1-3; D is ambiguous. The CDR3 sequence is 14 residues long. Trimming took off 5 bases at V and 0 bases at J, with 8 bases between the two ends. CDR1 MNHEY and CDR2 SMNVEV come from the germline V gene (reference sequence).

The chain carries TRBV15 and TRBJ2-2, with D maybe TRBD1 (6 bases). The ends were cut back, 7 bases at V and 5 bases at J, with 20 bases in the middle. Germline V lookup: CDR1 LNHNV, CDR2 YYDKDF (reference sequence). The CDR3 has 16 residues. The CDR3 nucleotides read TGTGCCACCACATTAACTAAGGGACAAGGGACCGGGGAGCTGTTTTTT. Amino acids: CATTLTKGQGTGELFF. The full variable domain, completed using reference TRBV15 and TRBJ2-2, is DAMVIQNPRYQVTQFGKPVTLSCSQTLNHNVMYWYQQKSSQAPKLLFHYYDKDFNNEADTPDNFQSRRPNTSFCFLDIRSPGLGDTAMYLCATTLTKGQGTGELFFGEGSRLTVL.

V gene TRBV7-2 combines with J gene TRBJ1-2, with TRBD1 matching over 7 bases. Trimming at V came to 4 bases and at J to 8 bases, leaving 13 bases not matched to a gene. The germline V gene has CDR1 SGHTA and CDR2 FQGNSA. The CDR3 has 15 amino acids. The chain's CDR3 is CASSSGQVRPDGYTF. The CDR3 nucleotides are TGTGCCAGCAGCTCCGGACAGGTCCGTCCGGACGGCTACACCTTC. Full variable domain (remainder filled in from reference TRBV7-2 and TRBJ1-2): GAGVSQSPSNKVTEKGKDVELRCDPISGHTALYWYRQSLGQGLEFLIYFQGNSAPDKSGLPSDRFSAERTGGSVSTLTIQRTQQEDSAVYLCASSSGQVRPDGYTFGSGTRLTVV.

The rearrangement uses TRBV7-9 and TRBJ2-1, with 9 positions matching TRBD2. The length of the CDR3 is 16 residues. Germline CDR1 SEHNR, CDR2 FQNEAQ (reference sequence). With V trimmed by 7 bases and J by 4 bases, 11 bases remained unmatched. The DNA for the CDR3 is TGTGCCAGCAATTCCCGTAGCGGGAGAGTGTACAATGAGCAGTTCTTC. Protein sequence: CASNSRSGRVYNEQFF.